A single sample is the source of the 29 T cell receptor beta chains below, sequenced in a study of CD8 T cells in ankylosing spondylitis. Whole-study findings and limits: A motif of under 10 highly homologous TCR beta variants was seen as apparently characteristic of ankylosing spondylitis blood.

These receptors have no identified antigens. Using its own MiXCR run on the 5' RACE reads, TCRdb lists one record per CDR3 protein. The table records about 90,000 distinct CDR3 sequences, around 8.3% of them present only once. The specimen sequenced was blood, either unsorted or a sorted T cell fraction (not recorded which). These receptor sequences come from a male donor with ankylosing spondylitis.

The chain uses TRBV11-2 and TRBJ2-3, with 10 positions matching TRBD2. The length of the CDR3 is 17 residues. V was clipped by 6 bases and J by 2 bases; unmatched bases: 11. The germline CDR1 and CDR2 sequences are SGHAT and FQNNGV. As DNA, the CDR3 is TGTGCCAGCAGTCTCACTAGCGGGACTATTCCCACAGATACGCAGTATTTT. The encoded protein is CASSLTSGTIPTDTQYF.

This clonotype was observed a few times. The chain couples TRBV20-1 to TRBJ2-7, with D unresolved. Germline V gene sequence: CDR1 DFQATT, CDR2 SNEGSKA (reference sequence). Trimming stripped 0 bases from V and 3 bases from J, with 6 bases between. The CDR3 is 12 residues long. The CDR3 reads CSARERNYEQYF. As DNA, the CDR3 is TGCAGTGCTAGAGAACGAAACTACGAGCAGTACTTC.

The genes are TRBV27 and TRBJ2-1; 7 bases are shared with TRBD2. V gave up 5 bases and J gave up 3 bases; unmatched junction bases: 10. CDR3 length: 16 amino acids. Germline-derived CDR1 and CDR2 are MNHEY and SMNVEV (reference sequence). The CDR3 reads CASSTQGAGIYNEQFF. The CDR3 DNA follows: TGTGCCAGCAGTACCCAAGGAGCGGGAATCTACAATGAGCAGTTCTTC.

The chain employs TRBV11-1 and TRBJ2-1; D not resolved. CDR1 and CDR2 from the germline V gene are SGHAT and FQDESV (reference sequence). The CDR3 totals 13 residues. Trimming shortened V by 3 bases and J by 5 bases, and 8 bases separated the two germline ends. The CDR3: CASSFIEDNEQFF. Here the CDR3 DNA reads TGTGCCAGCAGCTTTATAGAAGACAATGAGCAGTTCTTC.

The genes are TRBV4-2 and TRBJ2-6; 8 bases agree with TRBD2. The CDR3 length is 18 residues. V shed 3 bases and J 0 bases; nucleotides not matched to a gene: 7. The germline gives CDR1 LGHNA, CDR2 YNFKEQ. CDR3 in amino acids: CASSQVAGPYSGANVLTF. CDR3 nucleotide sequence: TGTGCCAGCAGCCAGGTAGCGGGACCCTACTCTGGGGCCAACGTCCTGACTTTC.

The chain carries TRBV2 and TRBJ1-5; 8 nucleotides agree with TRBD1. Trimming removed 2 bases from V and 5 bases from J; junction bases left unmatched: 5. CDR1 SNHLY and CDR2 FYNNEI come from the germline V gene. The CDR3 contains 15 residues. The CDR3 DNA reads TGTGCCAGCAGTGAAACCGGGACAGGTTATCAGCCCCAGCATTTT. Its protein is CASSETGTGYQPQHF.

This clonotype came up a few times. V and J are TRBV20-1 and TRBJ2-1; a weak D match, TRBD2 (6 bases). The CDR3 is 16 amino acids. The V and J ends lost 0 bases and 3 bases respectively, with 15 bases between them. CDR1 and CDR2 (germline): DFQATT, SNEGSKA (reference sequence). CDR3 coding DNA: TGCAGTGCTAGAGATCCGGGCGGGATTCACTACAATGAGCAGTTCTTC. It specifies CSARDPGGIHYNEQFF.

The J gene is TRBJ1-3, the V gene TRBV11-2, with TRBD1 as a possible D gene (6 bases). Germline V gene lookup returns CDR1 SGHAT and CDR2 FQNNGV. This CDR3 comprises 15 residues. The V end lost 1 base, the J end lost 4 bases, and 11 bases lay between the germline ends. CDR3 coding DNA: TGTGCCAGCAGCTTAGGAGGGGGAGAAGGAAACACCATATATTTT. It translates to CASSLGGGEGNTIYF.

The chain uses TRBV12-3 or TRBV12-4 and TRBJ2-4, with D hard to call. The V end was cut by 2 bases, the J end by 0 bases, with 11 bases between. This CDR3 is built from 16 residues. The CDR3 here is CASSLTNRLAKNIQYF. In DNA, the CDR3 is TGTGCCAGCAGTTTAACAAACCGACTAGCCAAAAACATTCAGTACTTC.

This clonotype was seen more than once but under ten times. This chain's CDR3 is CATSRGGEIMNTEAFF. The CDR3 coding sequence is TGTGCCACCAGCAGAGGAGGAGAAATCATGAACACTGAAGCTTTCTTT. The chain uses TRBV15 and TRBJ1-1; D is unclear. This CDR3 is built from 16 residues. V lost 1 base and J lost 0, with 12 bases in between. CDR1 and CDR2 from the germline V gene are LNHNV and YYDKDF (reference sequence).

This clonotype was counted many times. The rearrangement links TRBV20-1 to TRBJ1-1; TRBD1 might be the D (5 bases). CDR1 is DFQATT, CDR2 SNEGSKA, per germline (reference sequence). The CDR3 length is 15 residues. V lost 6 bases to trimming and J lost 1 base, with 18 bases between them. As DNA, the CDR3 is TGCAGTGCCTACCCCTACAGGCTAGGGAACACTGAAGCTTTCTTT. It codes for CSAYPYRLGNTEAFF.

The CDR3 nucleotides read TGTGCCAGCAGTGCCGACAGGGGTCGGGGGACAGATACGCAGTATTTT. Translating gives CASSADRGRGTDTQYF. The chain links TRBV6-1 to TRBJ2-3, with 8 positions matching TRBD1. CDR1 and CDR2 (germline): MNHNS, SASEGT. Trimming took 4 bases from V and 3 from J; bases not matched to a gene: 9. This CDR3 spans 16 amino acids.

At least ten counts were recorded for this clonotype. The CDR3 here is CRLQGSNQPQHF. The DNA of the CDR3 is TGTCGACTGCAGGGAAGCAATCAGCCCCAGCATTTT. The V gene is TRBV24-1, the J gene TRBJ1-5; possible D gene TRBD1, 5 bases. The germline gives CDR1 KGHDR, CDR2 SFDVKD. The CDR3 has 12 amino acids.

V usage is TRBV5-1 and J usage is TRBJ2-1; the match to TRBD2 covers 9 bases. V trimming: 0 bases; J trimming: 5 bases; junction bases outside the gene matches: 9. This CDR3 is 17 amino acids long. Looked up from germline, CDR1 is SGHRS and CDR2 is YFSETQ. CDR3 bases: TGCGCCAGCAGCTTGGGGTCGTTAGCGGGAGAGAACAATGAGCAGTTCTTC. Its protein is CASSLGSLAGENNEQFF.

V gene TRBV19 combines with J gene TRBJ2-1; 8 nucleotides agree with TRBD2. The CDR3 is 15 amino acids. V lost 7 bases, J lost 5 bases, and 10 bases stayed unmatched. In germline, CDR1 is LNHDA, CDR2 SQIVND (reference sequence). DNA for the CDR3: TGTGCCAGTAAGGGGAGCGGGAGTCTGAACAATGAGCAGTTCTTC. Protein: CASKGSGSLNNEQFF.

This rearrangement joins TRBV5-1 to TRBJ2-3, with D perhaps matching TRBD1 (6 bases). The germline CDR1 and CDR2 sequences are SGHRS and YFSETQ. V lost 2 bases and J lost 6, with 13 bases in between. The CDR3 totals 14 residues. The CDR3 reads CASSFETGGDTQYF. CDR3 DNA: TGCGCCAGCAGCTTCGAGACAGGAGGCGATACGCAGTATTTT.

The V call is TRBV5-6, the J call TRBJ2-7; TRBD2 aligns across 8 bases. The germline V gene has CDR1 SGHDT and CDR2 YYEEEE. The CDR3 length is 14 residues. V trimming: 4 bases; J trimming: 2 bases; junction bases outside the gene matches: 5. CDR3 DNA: TGTGCCAGCAGCCCGGCGGGAGGTACCTACGAGCAGTACGTC. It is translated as CASSPAGGTYEQYV.

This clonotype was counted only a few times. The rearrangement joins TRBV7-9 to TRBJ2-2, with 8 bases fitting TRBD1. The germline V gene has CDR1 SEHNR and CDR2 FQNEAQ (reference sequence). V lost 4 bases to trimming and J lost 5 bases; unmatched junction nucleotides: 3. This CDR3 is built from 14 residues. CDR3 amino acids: CASSSTGGTGELFF. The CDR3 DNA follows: TGTGCCAGCAGCTCTACAGGGGGGACCGGGGAGCTGTTTTTT.

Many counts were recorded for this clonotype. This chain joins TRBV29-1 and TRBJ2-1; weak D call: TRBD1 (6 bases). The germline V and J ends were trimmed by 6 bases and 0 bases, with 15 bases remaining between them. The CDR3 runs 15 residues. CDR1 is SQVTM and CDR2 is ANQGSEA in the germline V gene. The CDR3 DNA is TGCAGCGTACCCAGGGGATTAAGCTCCTACAATGAGCAGTTCTTC. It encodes CSVPRGLSSYNEQFF.

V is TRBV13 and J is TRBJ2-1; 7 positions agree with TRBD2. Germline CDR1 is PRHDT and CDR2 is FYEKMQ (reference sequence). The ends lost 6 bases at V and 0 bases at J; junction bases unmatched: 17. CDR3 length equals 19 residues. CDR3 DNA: TGTGCCAGCAGTTCGAAAGATCCGGGACTAACGGGCTCCTACAATGAGCAGTTCTTC. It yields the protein CASSSKDPGLTGSYNEQFF.

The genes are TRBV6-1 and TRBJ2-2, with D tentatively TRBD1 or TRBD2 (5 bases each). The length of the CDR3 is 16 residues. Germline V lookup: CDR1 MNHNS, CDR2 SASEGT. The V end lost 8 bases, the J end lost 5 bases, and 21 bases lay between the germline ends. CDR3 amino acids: CASGSDRGDTTGELFF. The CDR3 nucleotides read TGTGCCAGCGGATCAGACAGAGGGGATACTACCGGGGAGCTGTTTTTT.

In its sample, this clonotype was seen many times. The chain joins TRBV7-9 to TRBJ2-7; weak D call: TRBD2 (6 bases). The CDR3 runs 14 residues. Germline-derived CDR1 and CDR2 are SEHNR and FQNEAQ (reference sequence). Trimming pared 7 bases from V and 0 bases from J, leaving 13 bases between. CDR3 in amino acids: CASTPSRDSYEQYF. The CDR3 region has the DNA TGTGCCAGCACCCCGTCGCGGGACTCCTACGAGCAGTACTTC.

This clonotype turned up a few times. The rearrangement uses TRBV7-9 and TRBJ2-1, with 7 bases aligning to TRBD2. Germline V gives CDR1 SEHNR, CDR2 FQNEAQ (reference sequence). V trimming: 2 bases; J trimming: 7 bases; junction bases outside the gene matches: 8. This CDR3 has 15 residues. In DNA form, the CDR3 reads TGTGCCAGCAGCTTACTGAGGGAGGGCCCGAATGAGCAGTTCTTC. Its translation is CASSLLREGPNEQFF.

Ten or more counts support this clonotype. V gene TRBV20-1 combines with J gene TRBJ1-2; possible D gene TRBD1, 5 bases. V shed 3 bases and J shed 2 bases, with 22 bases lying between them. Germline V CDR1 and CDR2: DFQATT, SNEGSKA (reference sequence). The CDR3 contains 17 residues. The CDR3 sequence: CSARGHSLTEINYGYTF. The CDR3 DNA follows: TGCAGTGCTAGGGGCCATTCCTTGACAGAGATCAACTATGGCTACACCTTC.

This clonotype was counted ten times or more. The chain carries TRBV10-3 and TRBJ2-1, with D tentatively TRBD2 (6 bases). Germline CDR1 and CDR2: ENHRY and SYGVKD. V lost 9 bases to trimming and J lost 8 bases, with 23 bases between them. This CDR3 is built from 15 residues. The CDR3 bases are TGTGCCATACGGCCTAGGCGGGATCGGTTGCATGAGCAGTTCTTC. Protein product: CAIRPRRDRLHEQFF.

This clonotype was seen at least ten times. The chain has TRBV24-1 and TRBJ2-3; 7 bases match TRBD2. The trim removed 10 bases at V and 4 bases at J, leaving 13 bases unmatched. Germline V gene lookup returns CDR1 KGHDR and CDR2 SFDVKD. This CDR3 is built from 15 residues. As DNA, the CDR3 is TGTGCCACACACAGTGGCGGGAGTCGTGCAGATACGCAGTATTTT. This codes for CATHSGGSRADTQYF.

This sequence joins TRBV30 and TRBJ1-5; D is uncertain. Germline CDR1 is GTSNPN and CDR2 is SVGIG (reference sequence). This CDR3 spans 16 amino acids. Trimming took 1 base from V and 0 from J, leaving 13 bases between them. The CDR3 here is CAWSASPGNSNQPQHF. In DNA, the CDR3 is TGTGCCTGGAGTGCTAGTCCAGGTAATAGCAATCAGCCCCAGCATTTT.

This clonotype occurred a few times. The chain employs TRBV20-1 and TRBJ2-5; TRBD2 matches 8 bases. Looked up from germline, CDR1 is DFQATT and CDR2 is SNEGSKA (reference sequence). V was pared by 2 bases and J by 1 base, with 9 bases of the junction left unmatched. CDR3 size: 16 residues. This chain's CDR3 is CSARSYSGNAQETQYF. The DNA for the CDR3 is TGCAGTGCTAGATCCTATAGCGGGAACGCCCAAGAGACCCAGTACTTC.

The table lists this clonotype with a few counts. The chain's CDR3 is CASSRGGRAPLHF. CDR3 DNA: TGTGCCAGCAGCCGCGGGGGACGGGCACCCCTCCACTTT. The rearrangement links TRBV5-6 to TRBJ1-6, with a possible D match to TRBD1 (5 bases). This CDR3 spans 13 amino acids. CDR1 SGHDT and CDR2 YYEEEE come from the germline V gene. The germline V and J ends were trimmed by 4 bases and 11 bases, with 13 bases remaining between them. Full variable domain (missing parts from reference TRBV5-6 and TRBJ1-6): DAGVTQSPTHLIKTRGQQVTLRCSPKSGHDTVSWYQQALGQGPQFIFQYYEEEERQRGNFPDRFSGHQFPNYSSELNVNALLLGDSALYLCASSRGGRAPLHFGNGTRLTVT.